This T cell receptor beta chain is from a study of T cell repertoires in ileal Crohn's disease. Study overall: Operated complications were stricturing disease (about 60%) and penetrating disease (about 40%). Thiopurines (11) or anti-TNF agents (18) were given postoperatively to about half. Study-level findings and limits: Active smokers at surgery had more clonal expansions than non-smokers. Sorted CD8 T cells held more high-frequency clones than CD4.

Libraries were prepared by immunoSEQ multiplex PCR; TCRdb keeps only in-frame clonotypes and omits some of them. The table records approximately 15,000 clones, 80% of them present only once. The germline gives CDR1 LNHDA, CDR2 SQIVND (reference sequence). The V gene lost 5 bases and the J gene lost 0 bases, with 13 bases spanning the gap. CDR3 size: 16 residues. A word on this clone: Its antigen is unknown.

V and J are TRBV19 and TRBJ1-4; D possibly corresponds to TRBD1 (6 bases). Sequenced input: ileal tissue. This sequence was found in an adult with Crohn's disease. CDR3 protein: CASSLRTASTNEKLFF. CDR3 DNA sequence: TGTGCCAGTAGTTTACGGACAGCATCAACTAATGAAAAACTGTTTTTT.